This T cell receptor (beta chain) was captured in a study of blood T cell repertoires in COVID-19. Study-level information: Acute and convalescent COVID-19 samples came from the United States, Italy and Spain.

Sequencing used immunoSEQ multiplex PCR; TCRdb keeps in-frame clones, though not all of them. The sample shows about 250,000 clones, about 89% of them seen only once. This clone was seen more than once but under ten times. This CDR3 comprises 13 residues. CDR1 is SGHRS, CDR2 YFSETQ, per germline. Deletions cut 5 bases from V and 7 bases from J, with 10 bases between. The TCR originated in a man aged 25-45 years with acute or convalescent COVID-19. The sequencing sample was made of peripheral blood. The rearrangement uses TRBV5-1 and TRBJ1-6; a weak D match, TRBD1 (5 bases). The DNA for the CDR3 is TGCGCCAGCAGGGAGGGGATCAATTCACCCCTCCACTTT. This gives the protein CASREGINSPLHF.